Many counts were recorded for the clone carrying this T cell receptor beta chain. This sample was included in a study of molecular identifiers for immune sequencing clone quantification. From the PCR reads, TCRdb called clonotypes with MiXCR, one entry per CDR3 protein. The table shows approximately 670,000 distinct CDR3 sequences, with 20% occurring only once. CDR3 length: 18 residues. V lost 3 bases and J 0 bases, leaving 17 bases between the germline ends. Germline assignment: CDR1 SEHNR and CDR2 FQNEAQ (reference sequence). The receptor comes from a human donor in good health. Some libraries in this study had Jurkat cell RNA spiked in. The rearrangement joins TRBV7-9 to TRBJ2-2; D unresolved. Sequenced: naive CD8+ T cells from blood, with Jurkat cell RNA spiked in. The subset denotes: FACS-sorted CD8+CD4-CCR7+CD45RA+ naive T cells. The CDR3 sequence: CASSFPLFQASNTGELFF. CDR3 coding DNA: TGTGCCAGCAGCTTTCCCCTTTTTCAGGCGTCGAACACCGGGGAGCTGTTTTTT.